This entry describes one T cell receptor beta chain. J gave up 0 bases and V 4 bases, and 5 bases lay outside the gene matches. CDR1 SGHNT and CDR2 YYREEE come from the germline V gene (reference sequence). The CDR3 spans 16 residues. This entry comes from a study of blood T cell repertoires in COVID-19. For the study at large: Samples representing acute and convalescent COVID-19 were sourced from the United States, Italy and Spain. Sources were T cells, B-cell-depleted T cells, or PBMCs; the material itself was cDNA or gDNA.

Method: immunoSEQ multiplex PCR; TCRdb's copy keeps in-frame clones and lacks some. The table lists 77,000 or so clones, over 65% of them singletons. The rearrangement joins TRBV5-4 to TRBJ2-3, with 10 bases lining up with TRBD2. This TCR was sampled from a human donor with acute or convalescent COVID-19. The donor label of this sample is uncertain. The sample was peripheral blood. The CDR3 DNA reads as TGTGCCAGCAGCAGCGGGAGGGGACCTAGCACAGATACGCAGTATTTT. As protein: CASSSGRGPSTDTQYF.